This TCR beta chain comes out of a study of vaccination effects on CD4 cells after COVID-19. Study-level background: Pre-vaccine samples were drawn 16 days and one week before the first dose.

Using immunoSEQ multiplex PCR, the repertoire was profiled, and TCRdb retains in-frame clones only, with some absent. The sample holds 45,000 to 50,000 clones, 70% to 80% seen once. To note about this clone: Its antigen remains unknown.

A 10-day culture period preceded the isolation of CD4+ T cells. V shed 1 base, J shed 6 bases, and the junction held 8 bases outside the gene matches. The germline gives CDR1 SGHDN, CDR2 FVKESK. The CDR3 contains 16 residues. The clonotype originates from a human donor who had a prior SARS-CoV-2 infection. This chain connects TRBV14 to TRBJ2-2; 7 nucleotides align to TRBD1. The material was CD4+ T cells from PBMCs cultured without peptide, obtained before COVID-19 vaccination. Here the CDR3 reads CASSQGHRGWAGELFF. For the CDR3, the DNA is TGTGCCAGCAGCCAAGGCCACAGGGGTTGGGCCGGGGAGCTGTTTTTT.